The TCR beta chain under discussion was sequenced for a study of radiotherapy plus CTLA-4 blockade in lung cancer. Across the study: Of the patients, around 17% showed objective responses and roughly 31% attained disease control. The study's findings and limits: Early clonal dynamics of blood T cells, together with interferon-beta, were reported as the best response predictor.

CDR1 and CDR2 (germline): MNHNS, SASEGT. With 2 bases removed from V and 3 bases from J, the gap between germline ends came to 5 bases. This CDR3 has 13 amino acids. To note about this clone: Its target is not known.

Only in-frame clones appear in the TCRdb table, and some are missing; sequencing was by immunoSEQ multiplex PCR. The sample includes about 78,000 clones, around 84% of them seen just once. The clonotype was recovered from a human donor with non-small cell lung cancer who had stable disease on radiotherapy plus ipilimumab. Sequenced material: peripheral blood, taken from a patient treated with radiotherapy plus ipilimumab. V is TRBV6-1 and J is TRBJ1-5; unclear D gene. The CDR3 region has the DNA TGTGCCAGCAGTGAACAGGACAATCAGCCCCAGCATTTT. This translates into CASSEQDNQPQHF.